Each of the 5 T cell receptor beta chains below was sequenced from the same sample in a study of technical replicates of blood from a few donors. Produced via immunoSEQ multiplex PCR; TCRdb's table is partial and in-frame only. The table has approximately 79,000 clones, approximately 95% seen once; the top ten hold about 0.27%. Sequencing was performed on T cells isolated from PBMCs. The receptors were sampled from a human donor in good health.

The genes are TRBV7-9 and TRBJ1-1; TRBD1 matches at 9 bases. The CDR3 loop spans 16 amino acids. Germline CDR1 reads SEHNR; CDR2 reads FQNEAQ (reference sequence). Trimming removed 2 bases from V and 1 base from J; junction bases left unmatched: 5. This CDR3 is CASSLTGGIANTEAFF. CDR3 DNA sequence: TGTGCCAGCAGCTTAACAGGGGGCATTGCGAACACTGAAGCTTTCTTT.

The chain carries TRBV4-2 and TRBJ1-1; D remains unclear. V was cut by 0 bases and J by 1 base, with 9 bases left in between. Germline CDR1 and CDR2: LGHNA and YNFKEQ. The length of the CDR3 is 15 residues. The CDR3 bases are TGTGCCAGCAGCCAAGAGGCACCGCAGAACACTGAAGCTTTCTTT. Amino acid sequence: CASSQEAPQNTEAFF.

J is TRBJ1-5 and V is TRBV2, with D unclear. Germline values: CDR1 SNHLY, CDR2 FYNNEI. The CDR3 is 15 residues long. Deletions cut 8 bases from V and 5 bases from J, with 19 bases between. The CDR3 reads CASQKESSGYQPQHF. The CDR3 DNA reads as TGTGCCAGCCAAAAGGAAAGTTCAGGCTATCAGCCCCAGCATTTT.

The CDR3 spells CASSQVWQAPYEQYF. In nucleotides, the CDR3 is TGCGCCAGCAGCCAAGTCTGGCAGGCGCCCTACGAGCAGTACTTC. V and J are TRBV4-1 and TRBJ2-7, with D hard to call. Deletions cut 1 base from V and 2 bases from J, with 12 bases between. Germline lookup yields CDR1 MGHRA and CDR2 YSYEKL. The CDR3 is made up of 15 amino acids.

V is TRBV19 and J is TRBJ2-7, with D unresolved. Trimming stripped 3 bases from V and 4 bases from J, with 7 bases between. This CDR3 has 12 residues. Germline loops: CDR1 LNHDA, CDR2 SQIVND (reference sequence). The CDR3 DNA follows: TGTGCCAGTAGTATTGGGCCGTACGAGCAGTACTTC. Protein: CASSIGPYEQYF.